This T cell receptor (beta chain) was captured in a study of blood T cells in healthy people across ages (dated by TCRdb to between 2014 and 2017). About the study as a whole: In model experiments, template switching captured about one uniquely barcoded TCR beta cDNA molecule for every two T cells. Using deep sequencing normalized with unique cDNA molecular identifiers, the study measured how TCR beta repertoire diversity changes with age. Four age groups were formed from the donors: young (average 16 years), middle-aged (just under 40), aged (roughly 59) and long-lived (roughly 81). To avoid experimental bias, donors of different ages were randomly spread across the sequencing lanes. Two additional independent replicas of 1 million unique cDNA reads from the same blood draw were analyzed for two donors (one aged 18 to 30 and one aged 80 or older).

Donors were about 36 systemically healthy Caucasian individuals from Russia aged roughly 6 to 95 years. Roughly 10 milliliters of peripheral blood were drawn from each donor into EDTA-treated Vacutainer tubes. PBMCs were isolated by Ficoll-Paque density-gradient centrifugation, with at least 6 million obtained per sample. Trizol reagent was used to extract total RNA from the PBMCs, yielding at least 6 micrograms per sample. For every donor, flow cytometry on a PBMC aliquot measured the percentage of naive CD45RAhigh/CD27high T cells. CDR1 and CDR2 are read off the germline V gene as SGHTA and FQGNSA. The CDR3 adds up to 14 amino acids, both ends counted. Only the CDR3 DNA is retained, 42 bases long and in frame from the first base. Trimming accounts for 5 bases at V and 3 bases at J, while the number of junction bases matched to no gene is 7. Library preparation was by 5' RACE. This sample was sequenced with an Illumina HiSeq 2500. A second roughly 6 to 12 cycle PCR used a sample-barcoded 5' primer and a J-beta primer mix. A unique molecular identifier was introduced onto each TCR beta cDNA molecule by a template-switch 5' adaptor carrying 12 random nucleotides. At least 3 million CDR3-containing paired-end reads were obtained from each sample. The Mint cDNA synthesis kit, primed by a TRBC-specific oligonucleotide, was used to synthesize first-strand cDNA from all RNA. All cDNA was treated with uracil-DNA glycosylase and then went through a first 18-cycle PCR with the universal primers M1SS and BC2_uni_R. Per the source publication's procedure: Normalization of each sample was performed by random selection of 1 million high-quality reads, each carrying a distinct molecular identifier. Instead of being binned into consensus sequences, reads that shared molecular identifiers were thrown out. MiTCR, with a Q25 quality threshold and the strictest error-elimination algorithm, was used for CDR3 identification, clonotype clustering and error correction. A nonparametric unseen species model with Euler transformation was used to estimate lower-bound total TCR beta diversity. TCRdb trimmed the raw reads at Q25, called clones with MiXCR and kept productive beta chains. Under each unique CDR3 protein, matching rows form one entry showing the most common genes and DNA. TCRdb, rather than the study authors, made the V and J calls. The sample table shows 1.5 million to 2 million distinct CDR3 sequences, and roughly 27% are seen once. The leading ten clones occupy 7.7% of the sample.

About this clonotype itself: Its antigen has not been determined. No conserved phenylalanine or tryptophan is present at the end of the CDR3, so a read error is the likely explanation.

Overall study outcomes, separate from this receptor: Because profiling used bulk unsorted PBMCs, naive and antigen-experienced compartments could not be compared conclusively. Because donor CMV infection status was unknown, age-related changes in expanded clonotypes were potentially confounded. Estimates of total diversity from one million sequenced T cells were regarded as lower bounds and underestimates. There was a strong correlation between observed TCR beta diversity and the percentage of naive T cells measured by flow cytometry. Compared with the aged group, the long-lived group had more naive CD4+ T cells, fewer expanded clones and increased TCR diversity, suggesting age selection. As age increased, observed TCR beta diversity per million T cells dropped in a roughly linear way, and a significant reduction was already evident by age around 41.

The chain is assembled from TRBV7-2 and TRBJ2-7, with 7 bases matching TRBD1. Specimen: blood. The sequence was collected from a woman in her 30s in good health. The CDR3 reads as follows: CASSLRDRDYEQYL. In nucleotide form, the sequence is TGTGCCAGCAGCCTCCGGGACAGAGACTACGAGCAGTACTTA.